This is a list of T cell receptor beta chains from one sample in a study of cytomegalovirus exposure and HLA in healthy donors. The method was immunoSEQ multiplex PCR; TCRdb's version includes in-frame clones alone and lacks a portion of them. The sample records about 100,000 clones, roughly 75% being singletons. Sequencing used PBMCs. The receptors originated from a woman aged 18-35 years in good health and CMV-seropositive. Each CDR3 is given with its conserved first and last residue. The D gene is left open where the match is weak. Expanded clones get a size class; other rows say once, few or many, or leave the size out.

V gene	D gene	J gene	clone size	CDR3 DNA	CDR3 protein
TRBV29-1	TRBD2	TRBJ2-5	NA	TGCAGCGTTGAAGATGCTAGCGGGAGGGGGGGTATAATAAAGACCCAGTACTTC	CSVEDASGRGGIIKTQYF
TRBV6-4	TRBD1	TRBJ2-3	many	TGTGCCAGCAGTGAAGGACAGGGGGCTAGCACAGATACGCAGTATTTT	CASSEGQGASTDTQYF
TRBV5-1	NA	TRBJ2-7	NA	TGCGCCAGCAGCTTACAGGGTTTATCACTGGACGAGCAGTACTTC	CASSLQGLSLDEQYF
TRBV2	NA	TRBJ2-2	NA	TGTGCCAGCACGGAGAGGAACACCGGGGAGCTGTTTTTT	CASTERNTGELFF
TRBV6-4	TRBD2	TRBJ2-2	NA	TGTGCCAGCAGTGAACTAGCGGAGAGGGGGGAGCTGTTTTTT	CASSELAERGELFF
TRBV10-2	TRBD1	TRBJ2-1	NA	TGCGCCAGCAGTGGTCGGACAGGGAGTCAGGATGAGCAGTTCTTC	CASSGRTGSQDEQFF
TRBV6-5	NA	TRBJ1-4	NA	TGTGCCAGCAGTTACTCCTGGGACTCGGCGCAGGGACTGTTTTTT	CASSYSWDSAQGLFF
TRBV11-1	NA	TRBJ2-7	NA	TGTGCCAGCAGCCCCGCAGGGGCCGAGCAGTACTTC	CASSPAGAEQYF
TRBV19	TRBD1	TRBJ1-5	NA	TGTGCCAGTAGTATAGCGGCCGGGACAGGTAATCAGCCCCAGCATTTT	CASSIAAGTGNQPQHF
TRBV2	TRBD2	TRBJ2-2	NA	TGTGCCAGCCGAAGGGGACTAGCGGGAGGGCCCGGCGGGGAGCTGTTTTTT	CASRRGLAGGPGGELFF
TRBV25-1	NA	TRBJ2-5	NA	TGTGCCAGCAGTGAATACGATAGAGGGGAGACCCAGTACTTC	CASSEYDRGETQYF
TRBV5-4	TRBD2	TRBJ2-7	once	TGTGCCAGCAGTCTTCTCGCGGGAGGGAACGAGCAGTACTTC	CASSLLAGGNEQYF
TRBV7-8	NA	TRBJ1-5	NA	TGTGCCAGCAGCTCAACCACGGAGAGCAATCAGCCCCAGCATTTT	CASSSTTESNQPQHF
TRBV7-8	NA	TRBJ2-7	NA	TGTGCCAGCAGCTTAGGGTCTAAGACCTCCGGGCCCCGGGGATCCTACGAGCAGTACTTC	CASSLGSKTSGPRGSYEQYF
TRBV7-9	TRBD2	TRBJ2-7	NA	TGTGCCAGCAGCTCAAGAGGGACTAGCGGATACAGCTCCTACGAGCAGTACTTC	CASSSRGTSGYSSYEQYF
TRBV19	NA	TRBJ2-2	NA	TGTGCCACCCACCTGGGTAACACCGGGGAACTGTTTTTT	CATHLGNTGELFF
TRBV10-3	TRBD2	TRBJ2-2	once	TGTGCCATCAGTGGGGGACTAGCGGCGAACACCGGGGAGCTGTTTTTT	CAISGGLAANTGELFF
TRBV10-1	NA	TRBJ1-4	few	TGCGCCACCCCTCAACCCAAACTTGCAACTAATGAAAAACTGTTTTTT	CATPQPKLATNEKLFF
TRBV19	TRBD2	TRBJ2-5	NA	TGTGCCAGTAGTATTACGGCGGGCGGGGGGCTACCTGACGGGACCCAGTACTTC	CASSITAGGGLPDGTQYF
TRBV5-4	NA	TRBJ2-3	few	TGTGCCAGCAGCCTCGAGGGAGATACGCAGTATTTT	CASSLEGDTQYF
TRBV5-1	TRBD1	TRBJ1-1	NA	TGCGCCAGCAGCCCCTGGGGGGACAGGGGAGCCGCTTTCTTT	CASSPWGDRGAAFF
TRBV27	TRBD1	TRBJ2-2	NA	TGTGCCAGCAGTCCCGGGACAGGGGGCCGTGGGGAGCTGTTTTTT	CASSPGTGGRGELFF
TRBV10-3	NA	TRBJ2-2	few	TGTGCCATCAGTGAGTCGGGGGCCGCCGGGGAGCTGTTTTTT	CAISESGAAGELFF
TRBV14	NA	TRBJ2-7	NA	TGTGCCAGCAGCCAAGATCGGGGGTTTACCTACGAGCAGTACTTC	CASSQDRGFTYEQYF
TRBV5-1	NA	TRBJ2-3	NA	TGCGCCAGCAGCATAGGGACTGGCACAGATACGCAGTATTTT	CASSIGTGTDTQYF
TRBV27	NA	TRBJ2-4	NA	TGTGCCACCCAGCAGGGGTGGGGGAGCGGGGAAAACATTCAGTACTTC	CATQQGWGSGENIQYF
TRBV28	TRBD1	TRBJ1-2	NA	TGTGCCAGCAGAACACAGGGGAACTATGGCTACACCTTC	CASRTQGNYGYTF
TRBV4-3	TRBD2	TRBJ2-5	NA	TGCGCCAGCAGCCATCACGGGACTAACCTCCAAGAGACCCAGTACTTC	CASSHHGTNLQETQYF
TRBV28	NA	TRBJ2-7	NA	TGTGCCAGCAGTTTCGCAGGATTTTACGAGCAGTACTTC	CASSFAGFYEQYF
TRBV19	NA	TRBJ2-3	NA	TGTGGCAGCTCCGGGAGCTCAAGTCTCACAGATACGCAGTATTTT	CGSSGSSSLTDTQYF
TRBV2	NA	TRBJ1-1	NA	TGTGCCAGCAGTTCAGGGGCATCCAACACTGAAGCTTTCTTT	CASSSGASNTEAFF
TRBV30	NA	TRBJ2-1	NA	TGTGCCTGGAGTGGAGGGGGACAGCAGTTCTTC	CAWSGGGQQFF
TRBV7-6	TRBD2	TRBJ2-2	NA	TGTGCCAGCAGCCCAGGGACTAGCGGGAGGCCGAAGAACACCGGGGAGCTGTTTTTT	CASSPGTSGRPKNTGELFF
TRBV11-2	NA	TRBJ2-3	NA	TGTGCCAGCAGTATCGGGACTAGCACAGATACGCAGTATTTT	CASSIGTSTDTQYF
TRBV27	TRBD1	TRBJ1-2	NA	TGTGCCAGCAGTTTGACACAGGGGTTATATGGCTACACCTTC	CASSLTQGLYGYTF
TRBV11-2	NA	TRBJ2-3	NA	TGTGCCAGCAGCTTATCAGTGTCTGCCACAGATACGCAGTATTTT	CASSLSVSATDTQYF
TRBV4-3	TRBD1	TRBJ1-4	NA	TGCGCCAGCAGTTTTAGTACAGGGGAAGAGGAAAAACTGTTTTTT	CASSFSTGEEEKLFF
TRBV19	TRBD2	TRBJ2-7	NA	TGTGCCAGTAGTCCGGGACTAGCGGGAGGCGCGGGTTACGAGCAGTACTTC	CASSPGLAGGAGYEQYF
TRBV6-5	TRBD1	TRBJ1-2	NA	TGTGCCAGCAGGGCCGGGACAGACTATGGCTACACCTTC	CASRAGTDYGYTF
TRBV10-3	TRBD1	TRBJ2-7	NA	TGTGCCATCACTGATTTGACAGGGGGCCACTACGAGCAGTACTTC	CAITDLTGGHYEQYF
TRBV28	TRBD2	TRBJ2-1	once	TGTGCCAGCTTTGATAGCGGGAGGGTGCACAATGAGCAGTTCTTC	CASFDSGRVHNEQFF
TRBV10-3	TRBD2	TRBJ2-2	NA	TGTGCCATCAACCGGGAGGGGGTCGGGGAGCTGTTTTTT	CAINREGVGELFF
TRBV10-2	TRBD1	TRBJ2-5	once	TGCGCCAGCCGCCCTAGGACAGGGGGCGGGGAGACCCAGTACTTC	CASRPRTGGGETQYF
TRBV7-9	NA	TRBJ1-1	once	TGTGCCAGCAGCTTAGGGGGGGGCGACAGGAACACTGAAGCTTTCTTT	CASSLGGGDRNTEAFF
TRBV5-6	NA	TRBJ1-4	once	TGTGCCAGCAGCTTGAGTGCCGGGTTTAATGAAAAACTGTTTTTT	CASSLSAGFNEKLFF
TRBV5-1	TRBD2	TRBJ2-1	NA	TGCGCCAGCAGCTTGGATAGCGGGAGTCCCTACAATGAGCAGTTCTTC	CASSLDSGSPYNEQFF
TRBV7-9	NA	TRBJ2-1	NA	TGTGCCAGCAGCCTCACAGGGTTGGATGGCGATGAGCAGTTCTTC	CASSLTGLDGDEQFF
TRBV2	NA	TRBJ1-5	NA	TGTGCCAGTGATAAGGGAGGGGATCAGCCCCAGCATTTT	CASDKGGDQPQHF
TRBV10-3	TRBD1	TRBJ2-4	NA	TGTGCCATCAGTGACCGGGACAGCGAAAACATTCAGTACTTC	CAISDRDSENIQYF
TRBV7-2	NA	TRBJ1-2	once	TGTGCCAGCATTAACTTCGGACAGACGTATGGCTACACCTTC	CASINFGQTYGYTF
TRBV30	TRBD2	TRBJ2-1	NA	TGTGCCTGGAGTCCGCTCGAAGGAGCGGGGGCCTACAATGAGCAGTTCTTC	CAWSPLEGAGAYNEQFF